This TCR beta chain is drawn from a study of type 1 and type 2 diabetes patients. Study-level information: T cells were magnetically sorted from PBMCs as CD4+ or CD8+ subsets.

V lost 7 bases, J lost 6 bases, and 13 bases lay in between. The CDR3 covers 12 residues. Findings and limits, study-wide: Some HECs seen only in T1D might also appear in more T2D or control samples. Groups were not age- or gender-matched, which may bias interpretation. Between type 2 diabetes and control samples, V and J usage averaged about 0.97 correlation.

The PCR template was genomic DNA. Multiplex PCR with 30 forward and 13 reverse primers amplified the TCR beta CDR3. TCRdb independently ran MiXCR on the multiplex PCR reads; one entry per CDR3 protein. The table shows about 270,000 distinct CDR3 sequences, with more than 45% occurring only once. As for this clonotype: The antigen remains undetermined.

This rearrangement joins TRBV12-3 or TRBV12-4 to TRBJ2-7; D gene unclear. The source of this sequence is a man aged 18 to 29 with type 2 diabetes. The sequenced material came from peripheral blood mononuclear cells (PBMCs). The CDR3 region is CASTARLREQYF. The CDR3 DNA follows: TGTGCCAGCACCGCCAGACTTCGCGAGCAGTACTTC.